These 20 T cell receptor beta chains originate from one sample sequenced in a study of blood T cells in healthy people across ages. Primed by a sample-barcoded 5' primer and a J-beta primer mix, a second PCR proceeded for roughly 6 to 12 cycles. TCRdb called the 5' RACE reads again in MiXCR, with one record for every CDR3 protein. Of around 820,000 distinct CDR3 sequences listed, just under 25% were seen once; the top ten hold under 4.5%. In addition, the sample was reused for a study of T cells of mothers and their children.

Source material: blood. Every receptor here comes from a boy under 18 in good health.

This clonotype was counted only a few times. The rearrangement links TRBV7-8 to TRBJ2-2; 9 nucleotides line up with TRBD1. The CDR3 spans 16 residues. With V trimmed by 5 bases and J by 0 bases, 4 bases remained unmatched. Per the germline V gene, CDR1 is SGHVS and CDR2 is FQNEAQ. The CDR3 region has the DNA TGTGCCAGCAGCACCTGGACAGGGGCGAACACCGGGGAGCTGTTTTTT. Protein: CASSTWTGANTGELFF.

Only a few counts were recorded for this clonotype. The rearrangement joins TRBV28 to TRBJ1-3; 9 bases agree with TRBD1. Germline assignment: CDR1 MDHEN and CDR2 SYDVKM. The CDR3 sequence is 14 residues long. The J segment lost 9 bases and the V segment lost 5 bases, leaving 8 bases of the junction unmatched. The CDR3 bases are TGTGCCAGCAGTCCGAGGACAGGGGTTCTCACCATATATTTT. Its translation: CASSPRTGVLTIYF.

The chain carries TRBV27 and TRBJ2-1, with 12 bases identical to TRBD2. The CDR3 runs to 16 residues. V lost 5 bases, J lost 3 bases, and 5 bases stayed unmatched. The germline gives CDR1 MNHEY, CDR2 SMNVEV (reference sequence). The DNA for the CDR3 is TGTGCCAGCAGTCGACTAGCGGGGGACCTCTACAATGAGCAGTTCTTC. Its translation: CASSRLAGDLYNEQFF.

This clonotype appeared a few times. The chain couples TRBV28 to TRBJ2-7; the D is unclear. The germline V gene has CDR1 MDHEN and CDR2 SYDVKM. The CDR3 has 12 residues. V lost 5 bases and J 8 bases, leaving 13 bases between the germline ends. The CDR3 sequence is CASSTISQKQYF. DNA for the CDR3: TGTGCCAGCAGTACCATTAGCCAGAAGCAGTACTTC. Drawing the rest from reference TRBV28 and TRBJ2-7, the complete variable domain is DVKVTQSSRYLVKRTGEKVFLECVQDMDHENMFWYRQDPGLGLRLIYFSYDVKMKEKGDIPEGYSVSREKKERFSLILESASTNQTSMYLCASSTISQKQYFGPGTRLTVT.

This clonotype was seen a handful of times. The chain employs TRBV11-2 and TRBJ2-7, with 7 bases that match TRBD2. The CDR3 covers 16 residues. Germline V gene sequence: CDR1 SGHAT, CDR2 FQNNGV. V dropped 5 bases and J dropped 0; count of bases not matched to a gene: 10. CDR3 region: CASSAGLPSDSYEQYF. CDR3 sequence (DNA): TGTGCCAGCAGCGCGGGACTACCTAGCGACTCCTACGAGCAGTACTTC.

V gene TRBV24-1 combines with J gene TRBJ2-1, with D perhaps TRBD1 (7 bases). Germline values: CDR1 KGHDR, CDR2 SFDVKD. Trimming left V 4 bases short and J 6 bases short, with 15 bases between. CDR3 length: 15 amino acids. Here the CDR3 DNA reads TGTGCCACCAGTGAACCCCGACAGGGACTCAATGAGCAGTTCTTC. Its protein product is CATSEPRQGLNEQFF.

In its sample, this clonotype was seen a few times. The chain joins TRBV18 to TRBJ1-5; perhaps TRBD1 as D (6 bases). The ends were cut back, 8 bases at V and 2 bases at J, with 13 bases in the middle. CDR1 KGHSH and CDR2 LQKENI come from the germline V gene. CDR3 size: 14 residues. As DNA, the CDR3 is TGTGCCAGCGCGGTAGGGGGGGGCAATCAGCCCCAGCATTTT. Its translation: CASAVGGGNQPQHF.

The rearrangement joins TRBV2 to TRBJ2-6, with D possibly TRBD1 on 5 matching bases. The CDR3 consists of 15 residues. Germline CDR1 reads SNHLY; CDR2 reads FYNNEI. Deletions cut 8 bases from V and 3 bases from J, with 14 bases between. The CDR3 DNA reads TGTGCCAGCGGTATTATGGGGCGTGGGGCCAACGTCCTGACTTTC. The encoded protein is CASGIMGRGANVLTF.

This chain uses TRBV7-2 with TRBJ2-7; D is unclear. Germline V gene data show CDR1 as SGHTA and CDR2 as FQGNSA. Trimming removed 1 base at V and 0 bases at J, with 10 bases between. This CDR3 comprises 15 residues. This CDR3 reads CASSLVTTPSYEQYF. CDR3 DNA: TGTGCCAGCAGCTTAGTGACCACCCCCTCCTACGAGCAGTACTTC.

The chain carries TRBV12-3 or TRBV12-4 and TRBJ2-7, with D possibly matching TRBD1 (7 bases). Trimming cost V 7 bases and J 0 bases, with 10 bases left between them. The CDR3 has 13 residues. The CDR3 DNA is TGTGCCAGCACAGGGGGGAGCTCCTACGAGCAGTACTTC. It encodes CASTGGSSYEQYF.

This chain joins TRBV27 and TRBJ1-1; maybe TRBD1 (5 bases). Trimming stripped 5 bases from V and 6 bases from J, with 16 bases between. This CDR3 is built from 14 residues. CDR1 and CDR2 from the germline V gene are MNHEY and SMNVEV (reference sequence). The CDR3 loop reads CASSPNPGSAEAFF. The CDR3 DNA reads as TGTGCCAGCAGTCCTAATCCAGGGAGCGCTGAAGCTTTCTTT.

The rearrangement uses TRBV7-2 and TRBJ2-1; D gene ambiguous. The CDR3 sequence is 13 residues long. Germline V gene lookup returns CDR1 SGHTA and CDR2 FQGNSA. V shed 0 bases and J shed 12 bases, with 12 bases lying between them. DNA of the CDR3: TGTGCCAGCAGCTTAGCTTTTGGGTATCTGCAGTTCTTC. Its translation is CASSLAFGYLQFF. The variable domain in full, with the rest retrieved from reference TRBV7-2 and TRBJ2-1, is GAGVSQSPSNKVTEKGKDVELRCDPISGHTALYWYRQSLGQGLEFLIYFQGNSAPDKSGLPSDRFSAERTGGSVSTLTIQRTQQEDSAVYLCASSLAFGYLQFFGPGTRLTVL.

This clonotype was picked up a small number of times. In DNA, the CDR3 is TGTGCCAGCAGTTCAAAGGGATCCACCTACGAGCAGTACTTC. As protein: CASSSKGSTYEQYF. The rearrangement joins TRBV27 to TRBJ2-7; D is unresolved. Germline V lookup: CDR1 MNHEY, CDR2 SMNVEV (reference sequence). CDR3 size: 14 residues. V was cut by 4 bases and J by 2 bases, with 12 bases left in between.

The V call is TRBV28, the J call TRBJ2-2; 13 bases match TRBD2. V gave up 5 bases and J gave up 6 bases; unmatched junction bases: 12. The germline gives CDR1 MDHEN, CDR2 SYDVKM. This CDR3 has 18 amino acids. CDR3 in amino acids: CASSPLGLAGVVAGELFF. CDR3 in DNA: TGTGCCAGCAGTCCCCTCGGACTAGCGGGAGTGGTGGCCGGGGAGCTGTTTTTT. The full variable domain, its missing parts supplied by reference TRBV28 and TRBJ2-2, is DVKVTQSSRYLVKRTGEKVFLECVQDMDHENMFWYRQDPGLGLRLIYFSYDVKMKEKGDIPEGYSVSREKKERFSLILESASTNQTSMYLCASSPLGLAGVVAGELFFGEGSRLTVL.

There are a few counts of this clonotype. The genes are TRBV6-2 or TRBV6-3 and TRBJ2-1, with D uncertain. In germline, CDR1 is MNHEY, CDR2 SVGEGT. This CDR3 region has 17 residues. Trimming cost V 7 bases and J 0 bases, with 19 bases left between them. The DNA for the CDR3 is TGTGCCAGCAACGGCGGAGCCTTATTTAGCTCCTACAATGAGCAGTTCTTC. It translates to CASNGGALFSSYNEQFF.

The chain has TRBV20-1 and TRBJ2-5, with 11 bases lining up with TRBD1. The DNA matches TRBJ2-1 better at its end, which makes the J call doubtful. Germline V gives CDR1 DFQATT, CDR2 SNEGSKA (reference sequence). The CDR3 is 16 amino acids. CDR3 DNA: TGCAGTGCCAACGGGAGGACAGGGGGCTCTTACAATGAGCAGTTCTTC. This gives the protein CSANGRTGGSYNEQFF.

DNA for the CDR3: TGTGCCAGCAGCCTAGAAGACAGATCTTATACCGGGGAGCTGTTTTTT. It translates to CASSLEDRSYTGELFF. The genes are TRBV28 and TRBJ2-2, with D possibly matching TRBD1 (5 bases). The V end lost 6 bases, the J end lost 5 bases, and 19 bases lay between the germline ends. This CDR3 contains 16 residues. Germline V gene lookup returns CDR1 MDHEN and CDR2 SYDVKM. Filled out from reference TRBV28 and TRBJ2-2, the complete variable domain reads DVKVTQSSRYLVKRTGEKVFLECVQDMDHENMFWYRQDPGLGLRLIYFSYDVKMKEKGDIPEGYSVSREKKERFSLILESASTNQTSMYLCASSLEDRSYTGELFFGEGSRLTVL.

This clonotype was detected many times. This chain joins TRBV28 and TRBJ2-7; D call uncertain. Trimming stripped 3 bases from V and 0 bases from J, with 9 bases between. CDR1 and CDR2 (germline): MDHEN, SYDVKM. The CDR3 is made up of 14 amino acids. CDR3 sequence reads: CASSFIRRSYEQYF. The CDR3 DNA is TGTGCCAGCAGTTTTATTCGGCGCTCCTACGAGCAGTACTTC.

The CDR3 protein is CASSQGTLAGVSYEQYF. DNA of the CDR3: TGCGCCAGCAGCCAAGGAACGCTAGCGGGAGTGAGCTACGAGCAGTACTTC. The V call is TRBV4-3, the J call TRBJ2-7, with 10 bases that match TRBD2. J lost 3 bases, V lost 1 base, and 9 bases had no gene match. CDR3 length equals 17 residues. The germline V gene has CDR1 LGHNA and CDR2 YSLEER.

The chain carries TRBV12-3 or TRBV12-4 and TRBJ1-2; 7 nucleotides agree with TRBD1. V was clipped by 5 bases and J by 1 base; unmatched bases: 7. CDR3 length equals 15 residues. CDR3 region: CASSPRQGVNYGYTF. CDR3 sequence (DNA): TGTGCCAGCAGTCCTAGACAGGGAGTTAACTATGGCTACACCTTC.